One and the same sample provided the 17 T cell receptor beta chains below, sequenced in a study of blood T cell repertoires in COVID-19. TCRdb's table, derived via immunoSEQ multiplex PCR, lists solely in-frame clones and lacks some. The profile shows under 150,000 clones, about 88% of them singletons. The sample consisted of peripheral blood. The receptors stem from a middle-aged man with acute or convalescent COVID-19.

The V gene is TRBV27, the J gene TRBJ2-1, with D tentatively TRBD1 (6 bases). Trimming stripped 6 bases from V and 5 bases from J, with 20 bases between. Germline V gene lookup returns CDR1 MNHEY and CDR2 SMNVEV (reference sequence). CDR3 length: 16 residues. Here the CDR3 DNA reads TGTGCCAGCAGCCGCCCCGGGACACTGGTAAACAATGAGCAGTTCTTC. As protein: CASSRPGTLVNNEQFF.

This chain connects TRBV19 to TRBJ2-1, with TRBD1 matching over 7 bases. J was trimmed by 5 bases and V by 4 bases; bases with no gene match: 2. In germline, CDR1 is LNHDA, CDR2 SQIVND (reference sequence). CDR3 length: 13 amino acids. The CDR3, as DNA: TGTGCCAGTAGTAGGGGACAGAACAATGAGCAGTTCTTC. It encodes CASSRGQNNEQFF.

This clone came up many times. The chain is built from TRBV7-3 and TRBJ1-2, with TRBD1 as a possible D gene (5 bases). Germline CDR1 and CDR2: SGHTA and FQGTGA. The ends were cut back, 4 bases at V and 7 bases at J, with 13 bases in the middle. This CDR3 is built from 13 residues. CDR3 DNA sequence: TGTGCCAGCAGCTCCCCCGGGGGTGCTGGCTACACCTTC. It is translated as CASSSPGGAGYTF.

The V and J genes are TRBV27 and TRBJ2-2; 7 bases agree with TRBD1. This CDR3 contains 16 residues. The junction had 14 bases not matched to a gene; V was cut back by 7 bases and J by 6 bases. CDR1 is MNHEY and CDR2 is SMNVEV in the germline V gene (reference sequence). The CDR3: CASNRQPAQGAGELFF. CDR3 DNA sequence: TGTGCCAGCAATCGACAACCTGCGCAGGGGGCCGGGGAGCTGTTTTTT.

The chain recombines TRBV4-2 with TRBJ2-1; 8 bases fit TRBD2. V trimming: 0 bases; J trimming: 2 bases; junction bases outside the gene matches: 3. The CDR3 consists of 16 residues. CDR1 and CDR2 (germline): LGHNA, YNFKEQ. This chain's CDR3 is CASSQERGGAYNEQFF. DNA for the CDR3: TGTGCCAGCAGCCAAGAACGGGGGGGCGCCTACAATGAGCAGTTCTTC.

The genes are TRBV2 and TRBJ2-1, with 8 bases fitting TRBD2. Germline V lookup: CDR1 SNHLY, CDR2 FYNNEI. V lost 9 bases to trimming and J lost 3 bases; unmatched junction nucleotides: 4. The CDR3 runs to 13 residues. The CDR3 is CASAGGGYNEQFF. DNA for the CDR3: TGTGCCAGTGCGGGGGGCGGCTACAATGAGCAGTTCTTC.

This chain joins TRBV30 and TRBJ2-5; D is unresolved. The germline V and J ends were trimmed by 2 bases and 5 bases, with 15 bases remaining between them. Per the germline V gene, CDR1 is GTSNPN and CDR2 is SVGIG (reference sequence). The CDR3 is 14 amino acids. CDR3 nucleotide sequence: TGTGCCTGGAGTTCGCAGATTAAGAGGGAGACCCAGTACTTC. This codes for CAWSSQIKRETQYF.

The CDR3 here is CASISNPGQGAYGYTF. The CDR3 DNA is TGCGCCAGCATCTCAAATCCGGGACAGGGGGCCTATGGCTACACCTTC. The rearrangement uses TRBV5-1 and TRBJ1-2; TRBD1 agrees at 12 bases. The V gene's germline CDR1 is SGHRS and CDR2 YFSETQ. The CDR3 covers 16 residues. V lost 6 bases to trimming and J lost 4 bases; unmatched junction nucleotides: 10.

Of note for this clone: The sample carries other DNA sequences with the same CDR3. The chain has TRBV30 and TRBJ1-5; D call uncertain. Germline CDR1 is GTSNPN and CDR2 is SVGIG (reference sequence). This CDR3 has 13 residues. The V and J ends lost 0 bases and 4 bases respectively, with 7 bases between them. This chain's CDR3 is CAWSVRGNQPQHF. CDR3 DNA: TGTGCCTGGAGTGTACGCGGTAATCAGCCCCAGCATTTT. Variable domain in full (rest from reference TRBV30 and TRBJ1-5): SQTIHQWPATLVQPVGSPLSLECTVEGTSNPNLYWYRQAAGRGLQLLFYSVGIGQISSEVPQNLSASRPQDRQFILSSKKLLLSDSGFYLCAWSVRGNQPQHFGDGTRLSIL.

This sequence joins TRBV7-2 and TRBJ2-3, with D hard to call. Germline V gives CDR1 SGHTA, CDR2 FQGNSA. V shed 1 base and J shed 3 bases, with 5 bases lying between them. This CDR3 region has 13 residues. CDR3 DNA: TGTGCCAGCAGCTTAGTTTCAACAGATACGCAGTATTTT. Residues: CASSLVSTDTQYF.

This rearrangement joins TRBV7-9 to TRBJ2-5; 13 positions match TRBD2. Germline CDR1 is SEHNR and CDR2 is FQNEAQ (reference sequence). The trim removed 5 bases at V and 2 bases at J, leaving 8 bases unmatched. The length of the CDR3 is 17 residues. The CDR3 protein is CASSRTSGGIPQETQYF. CDR3 bases: TGTGCCAGCAGCAGGACTAGCGGGGGAATTCCGCAAGAGACCCAGTACTTC. The complete variable domain, with remaining parts taken from reference TRBV7-9 and TRBJ2-5, reads DTGVSQNPRHKITKRGQNVTFRCDPISEHNRLYWYRQTLGQGPEFLTYFQNEAQLEKSRLLSDRFSAERPKGSFSTLEIQRTEQGDSAMYLCASSRTSGGIPQETQYFGPGTRLLVL.

The chain carries TRBV12-5 and TRBJ2-1; 8 bases are shared with TRBD2. Trimming cost V 3 bases and J 7 bases; bases outside gene matches: 5. The CDR3 loop spans 14 amino acids. Germline CDR1 reads LGHNT; CDR2 reads FRNRAP. The CDR3 protein is CASGFGGEGNEQFF. Written as DNA, the CDR3 is TGTGCTAGTGGTTTCGGGGGGGAGGGAAATGAGCAGTTCTTC. The whole variable domain, filled in from reference TRBV12-5 and TRBJ2-1, reads DARVTQTPRHKVTEMGQEVTMRCQPILGHNTVFWYRQTMMQGLELLAYFRNRAPLDDSGMPKDRFSAEMPDATLATLKIQPSEPRDSAVYFCASGFGGEGNEQFFGPGTRLTVL.

This clone has more than one count but fewer than ten. This chain connects TRBV6-2 or TRBV6-3 to TRBJ2-1, with 8 positions matching TRBD1. J gave up 5 bases and V 3 bases, and 6 bases lay outside the gene matches. CDR3 size: 15 residues. Germline assignment: CDR1 MNHEY and CDR2 SVGEGT. CDR3 in DNA: TGTGCCAGCAGTTATAGCCGGACAGGGCACAATGAGCAGTTCTTC. Translation: CASSYSRTGHNEQFF.

The J gene is TRBJ2-1, the V gene TRBV21-1; the table gives TRBD2 as D, unverified against the DNA. TRBV21-1 is annotated as a pseudogene. This CDR3 comprises 18 residues. Written as DNA, the CDR3 is TGTGCCAGCAGCAAAGAGGCGGCTAGCGGGGGTTTAGGCAATGAGCAGTTCTTC. Its protein is CASSKEAASGGLGNEQFF.

This sequence joins TRBV4-1 and TRBJ2-7; TRBD2 agrees at 7 bases. Germline lookup yields CDR1 MGHRA and CDR2 YSYEKL. The CDR3 contains 14 residues. Losses at the gene ends were 4 bases for V and 1 base for J; bases not matched to a gene: 4. CDR3 bases: TGCGCCAGCAGCCGACGGGACTATTCCTACGAGCAGTACTTC. This sequence encodes CASSRRDYSYEQYF.

The V gene is TRBV5-1, the J gene TRBJ1-1, with 8 bases aligning to TRBD1. This CDR3 has 15 residues. CDR1 SGHRS and CDR2 YFSETQ come from the germline V gene. Losses at the gene ends were 0 bases for V and 4 bases for J; bases not matched to a gene: 5. This CDR3 is CASSLDSTGGTEAFF. DNA for the CDR3: TGCGCCAGCAGCTTGGACTCTACAGGGGGCACTGAAGCTTTCTTT.

This sequence joins TRBV2 and TRBJ2-7; 11 bases map to TRBD1. Losses at the gene ends were 4 bases for V and 5 bases for J; bases not matched to a gene: 7. Germline V gives CDR1 SNHLY, CDR2 FYNNEI. This CDR3 contains 15 residues. The CDR3 DNA follows: TGTGCCAGCAGTGCACCGGGACAGGGGGTCCACGAGCAGTACTTC. It is translated as CASSAPGQGVHEQYF.